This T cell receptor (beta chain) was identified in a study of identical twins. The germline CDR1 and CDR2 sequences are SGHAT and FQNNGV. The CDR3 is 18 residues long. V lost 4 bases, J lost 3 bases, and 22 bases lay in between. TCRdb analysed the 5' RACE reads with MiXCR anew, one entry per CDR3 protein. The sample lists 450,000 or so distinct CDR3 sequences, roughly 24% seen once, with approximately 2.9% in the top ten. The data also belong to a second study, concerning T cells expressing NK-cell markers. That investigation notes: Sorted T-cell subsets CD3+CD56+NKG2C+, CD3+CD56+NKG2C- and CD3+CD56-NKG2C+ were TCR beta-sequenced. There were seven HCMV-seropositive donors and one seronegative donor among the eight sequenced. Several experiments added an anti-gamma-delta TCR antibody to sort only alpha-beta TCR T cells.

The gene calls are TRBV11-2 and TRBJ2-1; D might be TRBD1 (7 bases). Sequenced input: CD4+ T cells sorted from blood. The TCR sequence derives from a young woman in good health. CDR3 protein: CASSSATGTVTSYNEQFF. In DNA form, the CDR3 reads TGTGCCAGCAGCTCCGCGACCGGGACAGTGACTAGCTACAATGAGCAGTTCTTC. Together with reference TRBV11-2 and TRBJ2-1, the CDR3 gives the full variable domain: EAGVAQSPRYKIIEKRQSVAFWCNPISGHATLYWYQQILGQGPKLLIQFQNNGVVDDSQLPKDRFSAERLKGVDSTLKIQPAKLEDSAVYLCASSSATGTVTSYNEQFFGPGTRLTVL.